Below, one T cell receptor (beta chain) is given with its context. The sample belongs to a study of blood T cell repertoires in COVID-19. Across the whole study: Acute-phase and convalescent COVID-19 samples originated in the United States, Italy and Spain. Sources were T cells, B-cell-depleted T cells, or PBMCs; the material itself was cDNA or gDNA.

As processed by the authors: Using reference gene primer amplification, nucleated cell counts were estimated. Some clones are missing from TCRdb's copy, which holds only in-frame ones; the method was immunoSEQ multiplex PCR. V and J calls and clone size follow that table, whereas D and trimming were derived from the DNA. The sample includes around 190,000 clones, roughly 77% of them seen just once. From germline, CDR1 is SGHAT and CDR2 FQNNGV. The germline V and J ends were trimmed by 5 bases and 5 bases, with 13 bases remaining between them. This CDR3 comprises 13 residues. This receptor was obtained from a man between 65 and 85 years old with active or convalescent COVID-19. The chain is built from TRBV11-2 and TRBJ2-7; weak D call: TRBD2 (5 bases). Sequencing was performed on peripheral blood. For the CDR3, the DNA is TGTGCCAGCAGCCTAGCCGGGGTGGACGAGCAGTACTTC. Translation: CASSLAGVDEQYF.